This T cell receptor beta chain was observed in a study of CD8 T cells in Susac syndrome (dated by TCRdb to about 2019). Some background on the complete study: Among the sequenced Susac syndrome patients, more than five had clinically active disease and eight were in clinical remission. Susac syndrome patients were therapy-naive, on corticosteroids (some also receiving IVIg), or on IVIg alone at blood withdrawal. Repertoire sequencing was used to test whether CD8+ T cell activation and differentiation in Susac syndrome was antigen driven.

CDR3 length: 15 amino acids, cysteine to phenylalanine. The sequence is cut down to CDR3 DNA, 45 bases in frame from base 1. CDR1 is given as MDHEN and CDR2 as SYDVKM, both from the germline V gene. Trimming accounts for 3 bases at V and 4 bases at J, while the number of junction bases matched to no gene is 7. High-throughput TCR beta sequencing profiled peripheral blood CD8+ and CD4+ T cells from healthy donors, Susac syndrome patients and multiple sclerosis patients. Susac syndrome patients met recently defined diagnostic criteria for definite or probable disease. Bulk CD8+ and CD4+ T cells were purified by magnetic negative isolation, while CD8+ TEMRA cells were enriched using FACS. Blood was drawn into EDTA tubes, processed within 24 hours, and PBMCs were isolated by density gradient centrifugation. PBMCs destined for TCR sequencing were cryopreserved in liquid nitrogen and later thawed in a 37 °C water bath. A purity of at least 90% was achieved for sorted or isolated CD4+, CD8+ and CD8+ TEMRA cells.

Comment on this clonotype: The clone's antigen remains unknown. Base qualities are not at hand, and no much larger clone is one base apart.

Paper-wide results and their limitations: The study acknowledged that relatively few individuals were included in the TCR sequencing and HLA analysis. No clonal expansion was detected in the CD4+ T cell repertoire of Susac syndrome patients.

RNA was extracted using the RNeasy kit, and about 0.45 to 1 ug of the RNA was reverse transcribed with random hexamers. The immunoSEQ multiplex PCR assay, which covers 54 Vbeta and 13 Jbeta segments, was used to amplify TCR beta CDR3 regions. PCR amplification bias was corrected by using a synthetic template baseline for primer optimization and computational correction. Under the source paper's analysis protocol: Reads were assigned to V, D and J genes according to IMGT and analyzed in immunoSEQ Analyzer, with only productive sequences retained. Clonality was computed as one minus Shannon entropy normalized by log2 of the number of productive unique sequences. Public and private clones were assessed among the 100 most prevalent clones of each patient and control. Clones were defined as Susac-specific when absent from the healthy and MS cohorts, from fewer than 1,200 published viral clones and from other ImmuneACCESS disease sequences. The public reads were quality trimmed at Q25 with fastp and then assembled into clones with MiXCR by TCRdb, keeping productive beta chains. Each entry merges the rows of one CDR3 protein and shows their most common DNA and genes. TCRdb, not the authors, supplied the V and J calls. The sample table lists under 95,000 distinct CDR3 sequences, roughly 94% of them with a count of one. The ten largest clonotypes hold approximately 0.3% of the sample.

The sequence links TRBV28 to TRBJ2-5; 8 bases in the junction line up with TRBD2. The source is a human donor with Susac syndrome. The sequenced sample consisted of CD4+ T cells from PBMCs. The bases are TGTGCCAGCAGTTTGGAGGGACTAGTTACAGAGACCCAGTACTTC. Translated, this is CASSLEGLVTETQYF. This CDR3, with the reference TRBV28 and TRBJ2-5 proteins standing in past its ends, gives the full variable domain DVKVTQSSRYLVKRTGEKVFLECVQDMDHENMFWYRQDPGLGLRLIYFSYDVKMKEKGDIPEGYSVSREKKERFSLILESASTNQTSMYLCASSLEGLVTETQYFGPGTRLLVL.